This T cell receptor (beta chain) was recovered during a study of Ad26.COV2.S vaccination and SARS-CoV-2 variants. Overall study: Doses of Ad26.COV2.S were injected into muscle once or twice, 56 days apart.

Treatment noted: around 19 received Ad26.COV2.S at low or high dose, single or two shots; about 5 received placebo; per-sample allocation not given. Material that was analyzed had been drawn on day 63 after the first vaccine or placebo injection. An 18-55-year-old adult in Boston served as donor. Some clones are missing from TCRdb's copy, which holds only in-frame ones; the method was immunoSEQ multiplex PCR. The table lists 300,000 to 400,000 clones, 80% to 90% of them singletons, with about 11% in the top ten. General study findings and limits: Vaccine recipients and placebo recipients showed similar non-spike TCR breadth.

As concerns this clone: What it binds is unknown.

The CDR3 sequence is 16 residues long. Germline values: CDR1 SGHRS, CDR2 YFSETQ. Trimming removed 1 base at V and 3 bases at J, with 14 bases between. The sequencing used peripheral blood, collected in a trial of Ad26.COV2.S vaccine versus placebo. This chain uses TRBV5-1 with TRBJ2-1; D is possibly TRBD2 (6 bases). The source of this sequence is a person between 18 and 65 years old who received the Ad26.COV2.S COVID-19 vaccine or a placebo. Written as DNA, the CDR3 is TGCGCCAGCAGCTTGAGTCCGGGAGTAAACTACAATGAGCAGTTCTTC. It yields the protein CASSLSPGVNYNEQFF.